The subject of this entry is one TCR beta chain. The sample belongs to a study of blood T cell repertoires in COVID-19. About the study: Acute-phase and convalescent COVID-19 samples originated in the United States, Italy and Spain.

CDR1 is LNHDA, CDR2 SQIVND, per germline (reference sequence). CDR3 size: 16 residues. V dropped 4 bases and J dropped 0; count of bases not matched to a gene: 6. Original processing notes: Cell counts per sample came from amplifying reference gene primers. Measured with immunoSEQ multiplex PCR; TCRdb has only the in-frame clones, and not every one. V, J and clone size derive from that table, while D and trimming were established from the DNA sequence. The sample lists around 140,000 clones; 84% were seen once. Individuals drawn from 20 to 25 US areas were about 18 to 90 years old. This receptor was identified in a woman aged 50 to 60 with acute COVID-19. Sequencing used PBMCs or T cells enriched from blood (not recorded which). This rearrangement joins TRBV19 to TRBJ1-5; 7 positions agree with TRBD1. CDR3 loop: CASSTTGTYSNQPQHF. The CDR3 DNA reads as TGTGCCAGTAGTACGACAGGGACGTATAGCAATCAGCCCCAGCATTTT.